This T cell receptor (delta chain) was recovered during a study of gamma-delta chains in newborns, infants, children. TCRdb re-called clones from the reads via CATT. The sample includes approximately 1,500 delta-chain clones, 35% to 45% of them seen just once. Details on this clone: It may be a read error: a sequence one base away is much more abundant.

Germline CDR1 and CDR2: TSESDYY and QEAYKQQN. The CDR3 is 15 amino acids. V shed 4 bases and J shed 7 bases, with 20 bases lying between them. The receptor was derived from a child who had a fever. The chain recombines TRAV38-2/DV8 with TRDJ1; a possible D gene is TRDD3 (5 bases). The material sequenced was blood. CDR3 loop: CAYRGGRLLGGKLIF. The CDR3 DNA sequence: TGTGCTTATAGGGGCGGTCGTTTGCTGGGAGGTAAACTCATCTTT.